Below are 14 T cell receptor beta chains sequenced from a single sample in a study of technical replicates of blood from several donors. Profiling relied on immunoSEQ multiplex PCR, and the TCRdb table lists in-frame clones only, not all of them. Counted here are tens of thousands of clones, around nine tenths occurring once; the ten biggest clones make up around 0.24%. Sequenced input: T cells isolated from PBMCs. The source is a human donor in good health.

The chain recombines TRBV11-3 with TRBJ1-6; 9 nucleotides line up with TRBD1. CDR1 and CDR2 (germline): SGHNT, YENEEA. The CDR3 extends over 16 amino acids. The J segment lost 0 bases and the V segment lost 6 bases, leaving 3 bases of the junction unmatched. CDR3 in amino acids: CASRQGASSYNSPLHF. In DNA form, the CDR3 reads TGTGCCAGCAGACAGGGGGCGAGCTCCTATAATTCACCCCTCCACTTT.

The CDR3 loop reads CASSERGQTQYF. The CDR3 DNA follows: TGTGCCAGCAGTGAACGGGGTCAGACCCAGTACTTC. The V and J genes are TRBV25-1 and TRBJ2-5; D is perhaps TRBD2 (5 bases). The length of the CDR3 is 12 residues. Germline V gene sequence: CDR1 MGHDK, CDR2 SYGVNS. Deletions cut 2 bases from V and 6 bases from J, with 7 bases between.

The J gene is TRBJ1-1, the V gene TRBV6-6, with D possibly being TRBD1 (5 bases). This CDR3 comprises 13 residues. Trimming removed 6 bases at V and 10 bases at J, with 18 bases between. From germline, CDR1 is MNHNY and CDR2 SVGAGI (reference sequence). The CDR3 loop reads CASSYFGEGRAFF. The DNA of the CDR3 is TGTGCCAGCAGCTATTTTGGGGAGGGACGAGCTTTCTTT.

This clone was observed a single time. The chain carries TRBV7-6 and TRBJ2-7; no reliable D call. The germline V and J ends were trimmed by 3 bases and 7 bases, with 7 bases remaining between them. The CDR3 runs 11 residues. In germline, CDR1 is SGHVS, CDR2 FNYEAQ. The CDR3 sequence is CASSFGREQYF. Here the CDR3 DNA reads TGTGCCAGCAGCTTCGGTCGGGAGCAGTACTTC.

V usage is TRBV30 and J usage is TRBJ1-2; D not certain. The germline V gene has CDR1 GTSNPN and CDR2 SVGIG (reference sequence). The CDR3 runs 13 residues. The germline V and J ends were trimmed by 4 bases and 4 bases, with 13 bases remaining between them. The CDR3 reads CAWTNEAAYGYTF. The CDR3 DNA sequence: TGTGCCTGGACAAACGAGGCAGCCTATGGCTACACCTTC.

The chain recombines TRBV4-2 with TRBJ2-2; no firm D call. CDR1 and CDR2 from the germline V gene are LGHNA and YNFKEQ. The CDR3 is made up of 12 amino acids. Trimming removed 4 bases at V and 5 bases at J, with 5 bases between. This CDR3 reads CASSPYTGELFF. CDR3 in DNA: TGTGCCAGCAGCCCTTATACCGGGGAGCTGTTTTTT.

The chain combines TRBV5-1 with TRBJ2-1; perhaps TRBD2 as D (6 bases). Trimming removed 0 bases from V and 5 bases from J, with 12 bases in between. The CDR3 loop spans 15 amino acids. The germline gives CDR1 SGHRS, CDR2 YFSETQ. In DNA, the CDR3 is TGCGCCAGCAGCTTGGCCGGGGGTCTGAACAATGAGCAGTTCTTC. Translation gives CASSLAGGLNNEQFF. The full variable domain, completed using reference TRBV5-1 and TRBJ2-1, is KAGVTQTPRYLIKTRGQQVTLSCSPISGHRSVSWYQQTPGQGLQFLFEYFSETQRNKGNFPGRFSGRQFSNSRSEMNVSTLELGDSALYLCASSLAGGLNNEQFFGPGTRLTVL.

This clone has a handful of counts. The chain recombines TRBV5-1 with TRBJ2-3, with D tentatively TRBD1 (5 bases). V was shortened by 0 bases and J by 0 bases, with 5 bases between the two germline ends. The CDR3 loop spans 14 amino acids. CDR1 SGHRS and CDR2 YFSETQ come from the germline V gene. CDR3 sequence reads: CASSLGQSTDTQYF. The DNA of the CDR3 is TGCGCCAGCAGCTTGGGACAGAGCACAGATACGCAGTATTTT.

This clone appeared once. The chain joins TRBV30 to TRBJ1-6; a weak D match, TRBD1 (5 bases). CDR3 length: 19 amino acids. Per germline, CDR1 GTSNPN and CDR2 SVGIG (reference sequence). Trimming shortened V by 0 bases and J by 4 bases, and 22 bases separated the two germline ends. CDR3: CAWSVRRGKQGIYNSPLHF. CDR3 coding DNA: TGTGCCTGGAGTGTACGAAGGGGAAAGCAGGGAATTTATAATTCACCCCTCCACTTT.

The CDR3 region has the DNA TGTGCCAGCAGCCCAACGACAGGAAACACCATATATTTT. Translated, it gives CASSPTTGNTIYF. The J gene is TRBJ1-3, the V gene TRBV9, with no clear D. Trimming left V 4 bases short and J 4 bases short, with 9 bases between. Per the germline V gene, CDR1 is SGDLS and CDR2 is YYNGEE. CDR3 length: 13 residues. Looking up the rest from reference TRBV9 and TRBJ1-3 gives the full variable domain: DSGVTQTPKHLITATGQRVTLRCSPRSGDLSVYWYQQSLDQGLQFLIQYYNGEERAKGNILERFSAQQFPDLHSELNLSSLELGDSALYFCASSPTTGNTIYFGEGSWLTVV.

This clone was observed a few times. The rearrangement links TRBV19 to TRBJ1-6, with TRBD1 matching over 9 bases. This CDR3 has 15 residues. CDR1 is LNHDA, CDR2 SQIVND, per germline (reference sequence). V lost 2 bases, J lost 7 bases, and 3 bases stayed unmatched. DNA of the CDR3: TGTGCCAGTAGTATATGGACAGGGGAGAATTCACCCCTCCACTTT. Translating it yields CASSIWTGENSPLHF.

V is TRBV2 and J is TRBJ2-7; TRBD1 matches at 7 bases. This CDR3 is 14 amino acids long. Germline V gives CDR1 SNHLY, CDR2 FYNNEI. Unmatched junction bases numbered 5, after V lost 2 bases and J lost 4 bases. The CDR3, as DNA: TGTGCCAGCAGTGAAACAGGGGATCGGTACGAGCAGTACTTC. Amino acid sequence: CASSETGDRYEQYF.

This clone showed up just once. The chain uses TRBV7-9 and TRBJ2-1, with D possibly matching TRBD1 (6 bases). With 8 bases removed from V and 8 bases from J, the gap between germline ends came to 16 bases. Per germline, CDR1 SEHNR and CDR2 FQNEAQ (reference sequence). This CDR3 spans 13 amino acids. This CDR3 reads CASPKAQGDEQFF. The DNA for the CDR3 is TGTGCCAGCCCTAAAGCACAGGGTGATGAGCAGTTCTTC.

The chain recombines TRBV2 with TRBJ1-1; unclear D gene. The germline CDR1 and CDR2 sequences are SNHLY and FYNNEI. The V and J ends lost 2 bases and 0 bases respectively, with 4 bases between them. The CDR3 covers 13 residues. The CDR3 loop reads CASSEFMNTEAFF. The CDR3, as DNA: TGTGCCAGCAGTGAATTTATGAACACTGAAGCTTTCTTT.